The rows below give T cell receptor beta chains drawn from one sample of a study of breast tumors, draining lymph nodes, adjacent tissues. Each CDR3 protein gets one entry after TCRdb re-called the multiplex PCR reads with MiXCR. The table has more than 250,000 distinct CDR3 sequences, 30% to 35% seen once. Sequenced: axillary lymph node tissue. The receptors come from a female donor with breast cancer. Some clones in this sample may be carry-over from other donors' samples. Both conserved end residues are part of each CDR3. The order of the fields is V gene, CDR3 length, clone size, J gene, D gene, CDR3 DNA, CDR3 protein. D genes are given only for firm matches. Clone size, where shown, is once, few, many, or a class for clones that have expanded.

V: TRBV7-2; length: 12; size: many; J: TRBJ2-5; D: .; DNA: TGTGCCAGCAGCCGACCCGTAGGGACCCCGTGGTTC; CDR3: CASSRPVGTPWF
V: TRBV12-3/TRBV12-4; length: 14; size: many; J: TRBJ1-2; D: .; DNA: TGTGCCAGCAGTTCCCCCAGGGATTTTCATGGCTACACCTTC; CDR3: CASSSPRDFHGYTF
V: TRBV9; length: 17; size: .; J: TRBJ2-7; D: .; DNA: TGTGCCAGCAGCGTAGAGTCGTCGGGGGAGACCACCTCCGAGCAGTACTTC; CDR3: CASSVESSGETTSEQYF
V: TRBV5-1; length: 15; size: many; J: TRBJ2-5; D: TRBD2; DNA: TGCGCCAGCAGCTTGACTAGCGTCGCACAAGAGACCCAGTACTTC; CDR3: CASSLTSVAQETQYF
V: TRBV7-2; length: 16; size: many; J: TRBJ2-5; D: .; DNA: TGTGCCAGCAGCTTAGGGCGGGGCAGGCGGCAAGAGACCCAGTACTTC; CDR3: CASSLGRGRRQETQYF
V: TRBV24-1; length: 13; size: many; J: TRBJ2-1; D: TRBD2; DNA: TGTGCCACCAGTGATTTGGGGCGGGAGGGGTATTTCTTC; CDR3: CATSDLGREGYFF
V: TRBV12-3/TRBV12-4; length: 18; size: many; J: TRBJ2-3; D: TRBD2; DNA: TGTGCCAGCAGTTCCCCGATCCCGTCTAGCGGAAGCACAGATACGCAGTATTTT; CDR3: CASSSPIPSSGSTDTQYF
V: TRBV6-6; length: 15; size: .; J: TRBJ2-1; D: .; DNA: TGTGCCAGCAGTCACTCGGGGAGCTCCTACAATGAGCAGTTCTTC; CDR3: CASSHSGSSYNEQFF
V: TRBV19; length: 13; size: many; J: TRBJ2-7; D: .; DNA: TGTGCCAGTAGTTTGGGTGGATTGGGCGAGCAGTACTTC; CDR3: CASSLGGLGEQYF
V: TRBV12-3/TRBV12-4; length: 18; size: many; J: TRBJ2-3; D: .; DNA: TGTGCCAGCAGTTGGCAAGGCCCCTGGTTCGCTAGCACAGATACGCAGTATTTT; CDR3: CASSWQGPWFASTDTQYF
V: TRBV11-2; length: 14; size: .; J: TRBJ2-3; D: .; DNA: TGTGCCAGCAGCCTCGGGGCTACCACAGATACGCAGTATTTT; CDR3: CASSLGATTDTQYF
V: TRBV5-4; length: 16; size: many; J: TRBJ2-7; D: TRBD2; DNA: TGTGCCAGCAGCTTGGATGCTAGCGGGAGGACCTACGAGCAGTACTTC; CDR3: CASSLDASGRTYEQYF
V: TRBV12-3/TRBV12-4; length: 16; size: .; J: TRBJ2-3; D: TRBD2; DNA: TGTGCCAGCCGGGACACTCTAGCGGGAGGCACAGATACGCAGTATTTT; CDR3: CASRDTLAGGTDTQYF
V: TRBV19; length: 17; size: many; J: TRBJ2-2; D: .; DNA: TGTGCCAGTAGTATTATTGGTTTAGGGGATAGGACCGGGGAGCTGTTTTTT; CDR3: CASSIIGLGDRTGELFF
V: TRBV7-2; length: 17; size: many; J: TRBJ2-7; D: TRBD2; DNA: TGTGCCAGCAGCGCCCGTCCCACCGGGACTAGTCCCTACGAGCAGTACTTC; CDR3: CASSARPTGTSPYEQYF
V: TRBV6-5; length: 15; size: few; J: TRBJ2-5; D: .; DNA: TGTGCCAGCAGTCCTAGAGGGGGGGGGTTAGAGACCCAGTACTTC; CDR3: CASSPRGGGLETQYF